The 3 T cell receptor beta chains presented below share a single source sample, sequenced in a study of blood T cell repertoires in COVID-19 (dated by TCRdb to the early 2020s). Preparation of the library involved the immunoSEQ multiplex PCR assay. Held by TCRdb, this immuneACCESS table contains in-frame sequences only and omits some clones. Under half of the omission traces to an unresolved V gene where checked; the cause of the rest is unknown. In all, the sample holds about 250,000 clones, and around four fifths of those were seen once. Around 6.4% of the sample rests with the top ten. The source material was peripheral blood. Receptor source: a woman aged 60-70 years with active or convalescent COVID-19.

The chain recombines TRBV5-6 with TRBJ1-2; D is uncertain. The V gene's germline CDR1 is SGHDT and CDR2 YYEEEE. V shed 6 bases and J shed 7 bases, with 19 bases lying between them. The CDR3 spans 14 residues. The CDR3 DNA is TGTGCCAGCACTTGGGATCGGGGTGCGGGTGGCTACACCTTC. It is translated as CASTWDRGAGGYTF.

V usage is TRBV29-1 and J usage is TRBJ2-3, with 11 bases fitting TRBD2. The ends lost 1 base at V and 0 bases at J; junction bases unmatched: 0. CDR1 SQVTM and CDR2 ANQGSEA come from the germline V gene. CDR3 length equals 15 residues. The CDR3 DNA reads as TGCAGCGTTGAAGGGACTAGCGGGAGCACAGATACGCAGTATTTT. This gives the protein CSVEGTSGSTDTQYF.

The chain combines TRBV6-5 with TRBJ2-5; 7 bases match TRBD2. The junction had 9 bases not matched to a gene; V was cut back by 8 bases and J by 0 bases. This CDR3 comprises 15 residues. Germline CDR1 is MNHEY and CDR2 is SVGAGI. The CDR3 loop is CASGGGRSYQETQYF. DNA for the CDR3: TGTGCCAGCGGGGGGGGACGGTCGTACCAAGAGACCCAGTACTTC.